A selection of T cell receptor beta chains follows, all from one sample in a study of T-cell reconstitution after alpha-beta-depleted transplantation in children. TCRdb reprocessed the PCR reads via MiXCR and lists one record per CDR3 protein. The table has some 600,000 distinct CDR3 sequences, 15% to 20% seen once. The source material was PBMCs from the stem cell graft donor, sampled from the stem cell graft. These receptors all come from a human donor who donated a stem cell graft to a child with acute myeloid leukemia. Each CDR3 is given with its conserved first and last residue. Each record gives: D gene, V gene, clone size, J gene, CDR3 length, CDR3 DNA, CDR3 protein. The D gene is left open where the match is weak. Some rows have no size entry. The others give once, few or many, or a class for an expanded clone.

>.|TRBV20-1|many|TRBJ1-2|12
TGCAGTGCTAGTAATGGGCAAGGAGGCTACACCTTC
CSASNGQGGYTF
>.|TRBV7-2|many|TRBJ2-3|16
TGTGCCAGCAGCTTAGCGGGGGACAACCGCCCAGATACGCAGTATTTT
CASSLAGDNRPDTQYF
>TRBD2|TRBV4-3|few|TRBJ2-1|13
TGCGCCAGCAGCCCCCCGGGGGGGGTTGAACAGTTCTTC
CASSPPGGVEQFF
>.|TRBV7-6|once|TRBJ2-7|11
TGTGCCAGCAGCTCCAGGGACGACCAGTACTTC
CASSSRDDQYF
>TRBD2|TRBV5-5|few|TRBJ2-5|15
TGTGCCAGCAGCTCCCCACCGGGGGGGCAAGAGACCCAGTACTTC
CASSSPPGGQETQYF
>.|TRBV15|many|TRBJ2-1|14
TGTGCCACCAGCAGCTACGCCGCGATCAATGAGCAGTTCTTC
CATSSYAAINEQFF
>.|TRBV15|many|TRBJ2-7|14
TGTGCCACCAGCAGAGAGGACCCTTTCTACGAGCAGTACTTC
CATSREDPFYEQYF
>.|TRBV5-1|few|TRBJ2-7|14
TGCGCCAGCAGCTTGGAGGCAGAGCCCTACGAGCAGTACTTC
CASSLEAEPYEQYF
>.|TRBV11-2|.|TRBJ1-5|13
TGTGCCAGCAGCTTGGGGCAGGCCCAACCCCAGCATTTT
CASSLGQAQPQHF
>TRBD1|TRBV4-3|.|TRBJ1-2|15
TGCGCCAGCAGCCAACCCGGACAGGGTGTAGGAGGCTACACCTTC
CASSQPGQGVGGYTF
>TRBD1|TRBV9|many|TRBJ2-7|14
TGTGCCAGCAGCGAGGGGGCGGCGGAGCGCGAGCAGTACTTC
CASSEGAAEREQYF
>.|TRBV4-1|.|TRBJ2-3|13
TGCGCCAGCAGCCAAGATAGGACTGTAACGCAGTATTTT
CASSQDRTVTQYF
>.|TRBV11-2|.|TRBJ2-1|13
TGTGCCACTGGGGGGGGCCGGTACAATGAGCAGTTCTTC
CATGGGRYNEQFF
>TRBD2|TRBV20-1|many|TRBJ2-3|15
TGCAGTGCCCCGCTACGAGCGGGGGGGGGAGATACGCAGTATTTT
CSAPLRAGGGDTQYF
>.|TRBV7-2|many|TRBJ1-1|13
TGTGCCAGCAGCTCACCGGGTGACACTGAAGCTTTCTTT
CASSSPGDTEAFF
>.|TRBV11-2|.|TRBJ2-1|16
TGTGCCAGCAGCTCACAAGGGGGGATTCCCTACAATGAGCAGTTCTTC
CASSSQGGIPYNEQFF
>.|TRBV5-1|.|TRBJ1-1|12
TGCGCCAGCAGCGCCACAGGGCGGGAAGCTTTCTTT
CASSATGREAFF
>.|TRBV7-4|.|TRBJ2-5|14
TGTGCCAGCAGTTGGGACATTCATGGGGAGACCCAGTACTTC
CASSWDIHGETQYF
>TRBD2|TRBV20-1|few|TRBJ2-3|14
TGCAGTGCTAGGAAGGGCGGGGGGGCAGATACGCAGTATTTT
CSARKGGGADTQYF
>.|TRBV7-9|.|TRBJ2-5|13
TGTGCCAGCAGCTATGACTACAGGGAGACCCAGTACTTC
CASSYDYRETQYF
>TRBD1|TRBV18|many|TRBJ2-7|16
TGTGCCAGCTCACTAGGATATGGGACAGGAAACCTCGAGCAGTACTTC
CASSLGYGTGNLEQYF
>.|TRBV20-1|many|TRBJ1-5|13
TGCAGTGCTGTAAGAACGGGCAATCAGCCCCAGCATTTT
CSAVRTGNQPQHF
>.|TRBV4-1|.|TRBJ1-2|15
TGCGCCAGCAGCCCGGCCGGGGGGCGTAACTATGGCTACACCTTC
CASSPAGGRNYGYTF
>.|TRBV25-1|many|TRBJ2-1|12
TGTGCCAGCAGTGAATATAGGGGGAACTCGTTCTTC
CASSEYRGNSFF
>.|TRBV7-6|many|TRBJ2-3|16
TGTGCCAGCAGCCCCGATTGGGGGTCTAGCACAGATACGCAGTATTTT
CASSPDWGSSTDTQYF
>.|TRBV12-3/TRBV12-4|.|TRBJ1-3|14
TGTGCCAGCAGGCCGGGATGGGGAGGAAACACCATATATTTT
CASRPGWGGNTIYF
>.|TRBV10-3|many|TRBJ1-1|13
TGTGCCATCAGTGAGACTACAAACACTGAAGCTTTCTTT
CAISETTNTEAFF
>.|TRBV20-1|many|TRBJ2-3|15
TGCAGTGCTAGAGATTGGGGCGCCGGTTCAGATACGCAGTATTTT
CSARDWGAGSDTQYF
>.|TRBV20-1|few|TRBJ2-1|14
TGCAGTGCCCGGCACATTAGCTCCTACAATGAGCAGTTCTTC
CSARHISSYNEQFF
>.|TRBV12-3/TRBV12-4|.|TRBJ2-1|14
TGTGCCAGCAGTATACAGGGTGGGTTATTTGAGCAGTTCTTC
CASSIQGGLFEQFF
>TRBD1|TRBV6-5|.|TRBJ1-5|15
TGTGCCAGCGAGGATCCGGGACAGGGGATTGGAGCCCAGCATTTT
CASEDPGQGIGAQHF
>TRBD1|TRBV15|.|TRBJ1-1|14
TGTGCCACCAGCAGCAACAGGGGTGGAGTGGTAGCTTTCTTT
CATSSNRGGVVAFF
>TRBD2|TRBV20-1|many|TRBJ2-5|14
TGCAGTGTTAGCGGGGGGGCGTCCGGGGAGACCCAGTACTTC
CSVSGGASGETQYF
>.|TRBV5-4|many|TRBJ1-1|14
TGTGCCAGCAGCTCGATATGGACGGGCACTGAAGCTTTCTTT
CASSSIWTGTEAFF
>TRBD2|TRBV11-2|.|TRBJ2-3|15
TGTGCCAGCAGCCTACTAGCGGGGGGCAGGGATACGCAGTATTTT
CASSLLAGGRDTQYF
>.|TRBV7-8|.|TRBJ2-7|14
TGTGCCAGCAGCCTCGCCGGGACAAACTACGAGCAGTACTTC
CASSLAGTNYEQYF
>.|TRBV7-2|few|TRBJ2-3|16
TGTGCCAGCAGTCTTCGAGGGGGACCGCCACCAGATACGCAGTATTTT
CASSLRGGPPPDTQYF
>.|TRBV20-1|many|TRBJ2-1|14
TGCAGTGCTAGGCTGGGGGGCACCTACAATGAGCAGTTCTTC
CSARLGGTYNEQFF
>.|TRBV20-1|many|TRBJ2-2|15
TGCAGTGCTATCCAATCGGATCAGGACACCGGGGAGCTGTTTTTT
CSAIQSDQDTGELFF
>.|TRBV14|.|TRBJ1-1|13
TGTGCCAGCCGGGACTTTACGAACACTGAAGCTTTCTTT
CASRDFTNTEAFF
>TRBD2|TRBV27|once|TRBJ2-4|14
TGTGCCAGCAGTACTACTAGCGGGGGCATCATTCAGTACTTC
CASSTTSGGIIQYF
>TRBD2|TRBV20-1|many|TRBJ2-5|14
TGCAGTCCTGCGGGAGCGGGGGGCCGGCAGACCCAGTACTTC
CSPAGAGGRQTQYF
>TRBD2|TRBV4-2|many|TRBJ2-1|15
TGTGCCAGCAGCCGAGGCGGACTAGGGAACAATGAGCAGTTCTTC
CASSRGGLGNNEQFF
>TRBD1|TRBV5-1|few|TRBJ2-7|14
TGCGCCAGCAGCTTGGCGGACAGGGACTACGAGCAGTACTTC
CASSLADRDYEQYF
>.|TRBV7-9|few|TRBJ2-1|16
TGTGCCAGCACCCTCGAATCGGTGGTGGGGTTCAATGAGCAGTTCTTC
CASTLESVVGFNEQFF
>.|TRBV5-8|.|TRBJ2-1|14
TGTGCCAGTTGGACTGACCTCCTTAAGGATGAGCAGTTCTTC
CASWTDLLKDEQFF
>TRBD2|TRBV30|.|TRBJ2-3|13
TGTGCCTGGACTAGCGGGGCTTGGGATACGCAGTATTTT
CAWTSGAWDTQYF
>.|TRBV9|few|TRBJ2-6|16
TGTGCCAGCAGCGTAGAAGCTCTTCGTGGGGCCAACGTCCTGACTTTC
CASSVEALRGANVLTF
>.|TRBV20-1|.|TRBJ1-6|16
TGCAGTGCTAGGGCGAGGGGAAGCTCCTATAATTCACCCCTCCACTTT
CSARARGSSYNSPLHF
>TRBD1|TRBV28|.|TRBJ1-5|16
TGTGCCAGCAGTTTATCCGGACAGGGGAGCAATCAGCCCCAGCATTTT
CASSLSGQGSNQPQHF
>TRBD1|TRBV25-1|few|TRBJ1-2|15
TGTGCCAGCAGTGAATTCCGACAGGGGGACTCTGGCTACACCTTC
CASSEFRQGDSGYTF
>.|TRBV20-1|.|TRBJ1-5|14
TGCAGTGCTAGTTGGGTGGGGGGCAATCAGCCCCAGCATTTT
CSASWVGGNQPQHF
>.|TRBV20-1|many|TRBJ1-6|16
TGCAGTGCTAGAGCGAAGACAGGCAGCTATAATTCACCCCTCCACTTT
CSARAKTGSYNSPLHF
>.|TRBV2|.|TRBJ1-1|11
TGTGCCAGCAGGTGGACGACTGAAGCTTTCTTT
CASRWTTEAFF